These 25 T cell receptor beta chains share one sample of origin, sequenced in a study of CXCR3-negative and CXCR3-positive naive CD8 T cells. UMI-labeled TRB cDNA libraries were prepared by 5' RACE. TCRdb reprocessed the 5' RACE reads, with one entry per CDR3 protein and no DNA. The table lists more than 65,000 distinct CDR3 sequences. Source material: naive CXCR3- CD8+ T cells from blood. Noted subset: CD45RO-CCR7+CD27+CD95- naive CD8+ T cells lacking CXCR3 (TNR3-). The receptor set was obtained from a human donor in good health. Some clones in this sample may be carry-over from other donors' samples.

The chain couples TRBV24-1 to TRBJ1-1. Germline CDR1 and CDR2: KGHDR and SFDVKD. The CDR3 has 14 amino acids. The CDR3 sequence: CATSGIFECTEAFF.

The chain combines TRBV19 with TRBJ2-7. In germline, CDR1 is LNHDA, CDR2 SQIVND (reference sequence). The CDR3 has 12 amino acids. This chain's CDR3 is CASSIDEYEQYF.

This chain uses TRBV5-1 with TRBJ2-7. Germline V CDR1 and CDR2: SGHRS, YFSETQ. The CDR3 covers 14 residues. CDR3 in amino acids: CASSLDTFPYEQYF.

The CDR3 reads CASSLVTGSSYNEQFF. V usage is TRBV28 and J usage is TRBJ2-1; TCRdb indicates TRBD1, and absent DNA this call remains unverified. The CDR3 consists of 16 residues. Germline V lookup: CDR1 MDHEN, CDR2 SYDVKM.

The chain links TRBV4-1 to TRBJ1-2; TCRdb's D gene call, TRBD1, goes unchecked for lack of DNA. Germline V gene lookup returns CDR1 MGHRA and CDR2 YSYEKL. The CDR3 consists of 18 residues. CDR3 protein: CASSQDPGQGLSNYGYTF.

The chain combines TRBV7-2 with TRBJ1-1; TCRdb indicates TRBD1, and absent DNA this call remains unverified. The CDR3 is 13 amino acids. The germline CDR1 and CDR2 sequences are SGHTA and FQGNSA. The CDR3 is CARRFRGMTEAFF.

The rearrangement joins TRBV11-2 to TRBJ2-5; checking the TCRdb D call of TRBD1 is not possible without DNA. Germline V gene lookup returns CDR1 SGHAT and CDR2 FQNNGV. This CDR3 region has 17 residues. CDR3 region: CASSLEEGAFTWETQYF.

V and J are TRBV28 and TRBJ2-1. The CDR3 covers 16 residues. Looked up from germline, CDR1 is MDHEN and CDR2 is SYDVKM. The CDR3 sequence: CASSLWADDSYNEQFF.

This sequence joins TRBV6-5 and TRBJ1-5. This CDR3 is built from 13 residues. The germline gives CDR1 MNHEY, CDR2 SVGAGI. CDR3 in amino acids: CASGISGVEPQHF.

The chain links TRBV5-1 to TRBJ2-7. Germline V gives CDR1 SGHRS, CDR2 YFSETQ. The CDR3 has 16 residues. CDR3 sequence reads: CASSWPDGVSTYEQYF.

This chain joins TRBV19 and TRBJ2-7; with no DNA, the TCRdb D assignment of TRBD1 cannot be verified. Germline CDR1 is LNHDA and CDR2 is SQIVND (reference sequence). CDR3 length: 15 residues. CDR3 sequence: CASTPGTASPYEQYF.

V is TRBV5-6 and J is TRBJ2-5; TCRdb's D gene call, TRBD2, goes unchecked for lack of DNA. CDR3 length: 14 residues. CDR1 is SGHDT, CDR2 YYEEEE, per germline. CDR3 residues: CASSPPGGVETQYF.

The chain carries TRBV21-1 and TRBJ2-1; TCRdb names TRBD1, which stays unverified in the absence of DNA. TRBV21-1 corresponds to a pseudogene. The CDR3 sequence is 13 residues long. The CDR3 here is CATQTGEGNEQFF.

The chain combines TRBV29-1 with TRBJ2-5. This CDR3 comprises 12 residues. The germline gives CDR1 SQVTM, CDR2 ANQGSEA. The CDR3: CSALDGQETQYF. The full variable domain, its missing parts supplied by reference TRBV29-1 and TRBJ2-5, is SAVISQKPSRDICQRGTSLTIQCQVDSQVTMMFWYRQQPGQSLTLIATANQGSEATYESGFVIDKFPISRPNLTFSTLTVSNMSPEDSSIYLCSALDGQETQYFGPGTRLLVL.

The chain is built from TRBV6-6 and TRBJ1-1; there is no DNA to check the TCRdb D call of TRBD1. The length of the CDR3 is 12 residues. The germline gives CDR1 MNHNY, CDR2 SVGAGI (reference sequence). The CDR3 here is CASSAGTGEAFF.

This chain connects TRBV4-3 to TRBJ2-7. The CDR3 extends over 14 amino acids. CDR1 is LGHNA and CDR2 is YSLEER in the germline V gene. CDR3 loop: CASSQDRGNYEQYF.

J is TRBJ2-7 and V is TRBV12-3 or TRBV12-4; there is no DNA to check the TCRdb D call of TRBD1. There are 15 residues in the CDR3. This CDR3 reads CASSHRADTIYEQYF.

The genes are TRBV4-3 and TRBJ2-7. The V gene's germline CDR1 is LGHNA and CDR2 YSLEER. The CDR3 is 14 residues long. The CDR3 region is CASSQRGNSYEQYF.

V usage is TRBV28 and J usage is TRBJ2-7; TCRdb gives TRBD2 as the D gene, but with no DNA this cannot be confirmed. Germline V gives CDR1 MDHEN, CDR2 SYDVKM. CDR3 size: 15 residues. CDR3 in amino acids: CASSFSLAGNYEQYF.

The chain recombines TRBV29-1 with TRBJ1-1; with no DNA, the TCRdb D assignment of TRBD1 cannot be verified. This CDR3 spans 12 amino acids. The germline CDR1 and CDR2 sequences are SQVTM and ANQGSEA. CDR3 residues: CSVEGVGPGAFF.

The chain joins TRBV7-9 to TRBJ2-7. Germline V gene lookup returns CDR1 SEHNR and CDR2 FQNEAQ (reference sequence). The CDR3 contains 12 residues. CDR3 sequence reads: CASSFGPDEQYF.

The V and J genes are TRBV12-3 or TRBV12-4 and TRBJ2-7. The CDR3 has 14 amino acids. CDR3 loop: CASSLKGIRREQYF.

This sequence joins TRBV28 and TRBJ2-1; absent DNA, TCRdb's TRBD1 call cannot be checked. CDR1 MDHEN and CDR2 SYDVKM come from the germline V gene. The CDR3 loop spans 14 amino acids. CDR3 amino acids: CASRQGLSYNEQFF.

The chain has TRBV20-1 and TRBJ1-2. The germline CDR1 and CDR2 sequences are DFQATT and SNEGSKA (reference sequence). This CDR3 has 13 residues. The CDR3 spells CSARGAGSYGYTF.

The chain couples TRBV29-1 to TRBJ1-5. Germline CDR1 SQVTM, CDR2 ANQGSEA. The CDR3 spans 11 residues. This CDR3 reads CSGGDNQPQHF.